A single sample gave rise to the 23 T cell receptor beta chains below, sequenced in a study of shared clonotypes between healthy human individuals. Here immunoSEQ multiplex PCR was the method, and the copy in TCRdb shows in-frame clones only, minus some. Among over 2 million clones listed, around 92% were seen once. Input material: naive CD4+ T cells from PBMCs. Stated subset: CD45RA+ positively selected. The receptors were gathered from a man aged 18 to 30 in good health. Some clones in this sample may be carry-over from other donors' samples.

In this sample, this clone turned up a few times. The chain carries TRBV28 and TRBJ1-1; no definite D call. This CDR3 has 11 amino acids. In germline, CDR1 is MDHEN, CDR2 SYDVKM. Here the CDR3 reads CVCLSGTEAFF. CDR3 coding DNA: TGTGTATGCTTATCGGGGACTGAAGCTTTCTTT.

V usage is TRBV5-4 and J usage is TRBJ2-3, with 8 positions matching TRBD2. Germline CDR1 reads SGHNT; CDR2 reads YYREEE (reference sequence). This CDR3 is built from 15 residues. Trimming took 7 bases from V and 2 from J; bases not matched to a gene: 9. CDR3 DNA: TGTGCCAGCGGATCTGGACTAGCATACACAGATACGCAGTATTTT. This gives the protein CASGSGLAYTDTQYF.

This chain joins TRBV29-1 and TRBJ1-1; 10 nucleotides agree with TRBD1. Per the germline V gene, CDR1 is SQVTM and CDR2 is ANQGSEA. V dropped 6 bases and J dropped 11; count of bases not matched to a gene: 12. CDR3 length equals 13 residues. The CDR3, as DNA: TGCAGCGTCGGGACAGGGGACCGTGAGCAGGCTTTCTTT. Its protein product is CSVGTGDREQAFF. Together with reference TRBV29-1 and TRBJ1-1, the CDR3 gives the full variable domain: SAVISQKPSRDICQRGTSLTIQCQVDSQVTMMFWYRQQPGQSLTLIATANQGSEATYESGFVIDKFPISRPNLTFSTLTVSNMSPEDSSIYLCSVGTGDREQAFFGQGTRLTVV.

The V and J genes are TRBV7-6 and TRBJ2-7, with 10 bases aligning to TRBD2. Germline values: CDR1 SGHVS, CDR2 FNYEAQ. The CDR3 runs to 16 residues. V lost 4 bases and J lost 0; bases outside the gene matches: 6. CDR3 in amino acids: CASSSFPSGGSYEQYF. The CDR3 DNA is TGTGCCAGCAGCTCCTTTCCTAGCGGGGGCTCCTACGAGCAGTACTTC.

This clone appeared once. This chain connects TRBV29-1 to TRBJ1-3; D unresolved. Between the trimmed V and J ends, which lost 6 bases and 4 bases, there was a span of 7 bases. CDR1 and CDR2 (germline): SQVTM, ANQGSEA. This CDR3 has 11 residues. CDR3 sequence (DNA): TGCAGCGTGGTACAGGGAAACACCATATATTTT. Its protein product is CSVVQGNTIYF.

This clone was recorded only once. The V call is TRBV6-1, the J call TRBJ2-7, with 10 bases lining up with TRBD2. V lost 0 bases, J lost 3 bases, and 2 bases stayed unmatched. There are 15 residues in the CDR3. Germline CDR1 is MNHNS and CDR2 is SASEGT. DNA of the CDR3: TGTGCCAGCAGTGAAGCAAGCGGGAGGGACTACGAGCAGTACTTC. This encodes CASSEASGRDYEQYF.

J is TRBJ1-2 and V is TRBV18; TRBD1 matches at 7 bases. Per germline, CDR1 KGHSH and CDR2 LQKENI. Trimming cost V 3 bases and J 4 bases; bases outside gene matches: 11. The CDR3 loop spans 16 amino acids. The DNA of the CDR3 is TGTGCCAGCTCACCTTCTTCCTCGGGACAGTCCTATGGCTACACCTTC. This encodes CASSPSSSGQSYGYTF.

With regard to this clone: This same CDR3 is encoded by further DNA sequences in the sample. The chain couples TRBV6-5 to TRBJ2-7, with D hard to call. The CDR3 sequence is 14 residues long. The germline V gene encodes CDR1 MNHEY and CDR2 SVGAGI. V lost 0 bases to trimming and J lost 2 bases, with 8 bases between them. This CDR3 reads CASSYSYRPYEQYF. CDR3 nucleotide sequence: TGTGCCAGCAGTTACTCGTACCGGCCCTACGAGCAGTACTTC.

The rearrangement uses TRBV28 and TRBJ1-3, with D unclear. Trimming removed 7 bases from V and 10 bases from J, with 11 bases in between. This CDR3 has 11 amino acids. Germline-derived CDR1 and CDR2 are MDHEN and SYDVKM. For the CDR3, the DNA is TGTGCCAGCACCTCTGGAAGGACCATATATTTT. This translates into CASTSGRTIYF.

The CDR3 is CAWSFTSGRLETQYF. The DNA for the CDR3 is TGTGCCTGGAGTTTTACTAGCGGGAGATTGGAGACCCAGTACTTC. The chain is built from TRBV30 and TRBJ2-5; TRBD2 matches at 11 bases. Germline assignment: CDR1 GTSNPN and CDR2 SVGIG (reference sequence). The CDR3 consists of 15 residues. Trimming cost V 2 bases and J 5 bases; bases outside gene matches: 7.

This clone is a singleton in its sample. The V gene is TRBV2, the J gene TRBJ2-1; the D gene is possibly TRBD2 (5 bases). V lost 3 bases to trimming and J lost 0 bases, with 9 bases between them. CDR1 is SNHLY and CDR2 is FYNNEI in the germline V gene. CDR3 length: 15 amino acids. As DNA, the CDR3 is TGTGCCAGCAGTGATCTGGGGAGCTCCTACAATGAGCAGTTCTTC. Translation gives CASSDLGSSYNEQFF. Full variable domain (remainder filled in from reference TRBV2 and TRBJ2-1): EPEVTQTPSHQVTQMGQEVILRCVPISNHLYFYWYRQILGQKVEFLVSFYNNEISEKSEIFDDQFSVERPDGSNFTLKIRSTKLEDSAMYFCASSDLGSSYNEQFFGPGTRLTVL.

The chain carries TRBV5-6 and TRBJ1-4, with a possible D match to TRBD1 (5 bases). The CDR3 consists of 14 residues. CDR1 is SGHDT and CDR2 is YYEEEE in the germline V gene. Trimming removed 2 bases from V and 5 bases from J, with 10 bases in between. CDR3 DNA sequence: TGTGCCAGCAGCTTCAGGGCCCCAAATGAAAAACTGTTTTTT. Its protein is CASSFRAPNEKLFF. The full variable domain, its missing parts supplied by reference TRBV5-6 and TRBJ1-4, is DAGVTQSPTHLIKTRGQQVTLRCSPKSGHDTVSWYQQALGQGPQFIFQYYEEEERQRGNFPDRFSGHQFPNYSSELNVNALLLGDSALYLCASSFRAPNEKLFFGSGTQLSVL.

This clone was observed once. The CDR3 loop is CASSLPSGLPGELFF. The CDR3 DNA reads TGTGCCAGCAGCTTACCTAGCGGTTTGCCCGGGGAGCTGTTTTTT. The chain uses TRBV7-8 and TRBJ2-2; 7 nucleotides align to TRBD2. This CDR3 is built from 15 residues. Germline trimming cut 2 bases from V and 6 bases from J; bases unmatched to any gene: 6. Germline lookup yields CDR1 SGHVS and CDR2 FQNEAQ.

The chain employs TRBV30 and TRBJ2-7; 12 bases fit TRBD2. V lost 3 bases and J lost 4; bases outside the gene matches: 7. The germline V gene encodes CDR1 GTSNPN and CDR2 SVGIG (reference sequence). The CDR3 has 15 residues. The CDR3 is CAWRRTSGMGYEQYF. In DNA form, the CDR3 reads TGTGCCTGGAGGAGGACTAGCGGGATGGGGTACGAGCAGTACTTC.

This chain joins TRBV5-6 and TRBJ2-1; no firm D call. CDR1 and CDR2 from the germline V gene are SGHDT and YYEEEE. V was cut by 2 bases and J by 9 bases, with 9 bases left in between. The CDR3 covers 12 residues. The CDR3 is CASSFDFGEQFF. The CDR3 DNA follows: TGTGCCAGCAGCTTTGACTTTGGTGAGCAGTTCTTC.

This chain joins TRBV25-1 and TRBJ2-5, with no clear D. Trimming pared 2 bases from V and 13 bases from J, leaving 11 bases between. The germline gives CDR1 MGHDK, CDR2 SYGVNS. CDR3 length: 11 residues. The CDR3 sequence is CASSEKAWRYF. CDR3 nucleotides: TGTGCCAGCAGTGAAAAGGCGTGGCGGTACTTC.

The chain combines TRBV27 with TRBJ2-1; 9 bases match TRBD1. Trimming cost V 7 bases and J 1 base; bases outside gene matches: 20. Germline V gene data show CDR1 as MNHEY and CDR2 as SMNVEV (reference sequence). The CDR3 sequence is 20 residues long. This CDR3 is CASNPKGDRAVQGSYNEQFF. In DNA, the CDR3 is TGTGCCAGCAACCCCAAAGGGGACAGGGCTGTGCAAGGTTCCTACAATGAGCAGTTCTTC.

This chain's CDR3 is CASSEDRGEKLFF. For the CDR3, the DNA is TGTGCCAGCAGCGAGGACAGGGGTGAAAAACTGTTTTTT. The rearrangement joins TRBV5-6 to TRBJ1-4; 9 nucleotides line up with TRBD1. V shed 4 bases and J 7 bases; nucleotides not matched to a gene: 2. Germline-derived CDR1 and CDR2 are SGHDT and YYEEEE. There are 13 residues in the CDR3.

CDR3 nucleotide sequence: TGTGCCAGCAGTTCCCCCGCGGGATACATTAACTATGGCTACACCTTC. This encodes CASSSPAGYINYGYTF. The chain employs TRBV28 and TRBJ1-2; D remains ambiguous. Germline loops: CDR1 MDHEN, CDR2 SYDVKM. Between the trimmed V and J ends, which lost 4 bases and 1 base, there was a span of 16 bases. This CDR3 contains 16 residues.

Comments on this clone: Other DNA variants within this sample encode the same CDR3. The chain recombines TRBV28 with TRBJ1-2; D gene uncertain. Trimming removed 5 bases from V and 2 bases from J, with 3 bases in between. The CDR3 consists of 11 residues. CDR1 and CDR2 (germline): MDHEN, SYDVKM. CDR3 coding DNA: TGTGCCAGCAGTAGGAACTATGGCTACACCTTC. It yields the protein CASSRNYGYTF.

V is TRBV7-3 and J is TRBJ2-5; possibly TRBD1 for D (5 bases). Germline CDR1 is SGHTA and CDR2 is FQGTGA. The CDR3 is 17 residues long. The ends were cut back, 1 base at V and 5 bases at J, with 20 bases in the middle. The CDR3 reads CASSLNGVVAGFETQYF. CDR3 DNA: TGTGCCAGCAGCTTAAATGGAGTTGTGGCAGGGTTTGAGACCCAGTACTTC.

The V and J genes are TRBV7-2 and TRBJ1-3; D remains unclear. Germline CDR1 and CDR2: SGHTA and FQGNSA. Trimming removed 1 base from V and 9 bases from J, with 4 bases in between. The CDR3 is 11 residues long. Here the CDR3 DNA reads TGTGCCAGCAGCTTAGAAGGCACCATATATTTT. Residues: CASSLEGTIYF.

The V and J genes are TRBV4-2 and TRBJ2-5; 9 bases match TRBD1. The CDR3 loop spans 14 amino acids. The germline V gene has CDR1 LGHNA and CDR2 YNFKEQ. Losses at the gene ends were 4 bases for V and 4 bases for J; bases not matched to a gene: 4. The CDR3 region has the DNA TGTGCCAGCAGCCGCAGACAGGGGGGAGAGACCCAGTACTTC. As protein: CASSRRQGGETQYF.